This T cell receptor (beta chain) stems from a study of T cells expressing NK-cell markers. Looking at the study overall: The eight sequenced donors comprised seven who were HCMV-seropositive and one who was seronegative.

This CDR3 is 15 amino acids long. The germline gives CDR1 LGHNA, CDR2 YNFKEQ. cDNA encoding TCR beta was synthesized via 5'RACE template switching incorporating UMIs. From the 5' RACE reads, TCRdb lists one entry per CDR3 protein and no DNA. The table for this sample gives roughly 23,000 distinct CDR3 sequences. This rearrangement joins TRBV4-2 to TRBJ2-1; the TRBD2 assignment by TCRdb is unverifiable without DNA. Sequenced: blood T cells: a sorted CD56 or NKG2C T cell subset, CD4+ or CD8+ T cells, or bulk PBMC T cells (not recorded which). This receptor was identified in a man aged 18-75 years in good health. This chain's CDR3 is CASSQLQIIADEQFF.